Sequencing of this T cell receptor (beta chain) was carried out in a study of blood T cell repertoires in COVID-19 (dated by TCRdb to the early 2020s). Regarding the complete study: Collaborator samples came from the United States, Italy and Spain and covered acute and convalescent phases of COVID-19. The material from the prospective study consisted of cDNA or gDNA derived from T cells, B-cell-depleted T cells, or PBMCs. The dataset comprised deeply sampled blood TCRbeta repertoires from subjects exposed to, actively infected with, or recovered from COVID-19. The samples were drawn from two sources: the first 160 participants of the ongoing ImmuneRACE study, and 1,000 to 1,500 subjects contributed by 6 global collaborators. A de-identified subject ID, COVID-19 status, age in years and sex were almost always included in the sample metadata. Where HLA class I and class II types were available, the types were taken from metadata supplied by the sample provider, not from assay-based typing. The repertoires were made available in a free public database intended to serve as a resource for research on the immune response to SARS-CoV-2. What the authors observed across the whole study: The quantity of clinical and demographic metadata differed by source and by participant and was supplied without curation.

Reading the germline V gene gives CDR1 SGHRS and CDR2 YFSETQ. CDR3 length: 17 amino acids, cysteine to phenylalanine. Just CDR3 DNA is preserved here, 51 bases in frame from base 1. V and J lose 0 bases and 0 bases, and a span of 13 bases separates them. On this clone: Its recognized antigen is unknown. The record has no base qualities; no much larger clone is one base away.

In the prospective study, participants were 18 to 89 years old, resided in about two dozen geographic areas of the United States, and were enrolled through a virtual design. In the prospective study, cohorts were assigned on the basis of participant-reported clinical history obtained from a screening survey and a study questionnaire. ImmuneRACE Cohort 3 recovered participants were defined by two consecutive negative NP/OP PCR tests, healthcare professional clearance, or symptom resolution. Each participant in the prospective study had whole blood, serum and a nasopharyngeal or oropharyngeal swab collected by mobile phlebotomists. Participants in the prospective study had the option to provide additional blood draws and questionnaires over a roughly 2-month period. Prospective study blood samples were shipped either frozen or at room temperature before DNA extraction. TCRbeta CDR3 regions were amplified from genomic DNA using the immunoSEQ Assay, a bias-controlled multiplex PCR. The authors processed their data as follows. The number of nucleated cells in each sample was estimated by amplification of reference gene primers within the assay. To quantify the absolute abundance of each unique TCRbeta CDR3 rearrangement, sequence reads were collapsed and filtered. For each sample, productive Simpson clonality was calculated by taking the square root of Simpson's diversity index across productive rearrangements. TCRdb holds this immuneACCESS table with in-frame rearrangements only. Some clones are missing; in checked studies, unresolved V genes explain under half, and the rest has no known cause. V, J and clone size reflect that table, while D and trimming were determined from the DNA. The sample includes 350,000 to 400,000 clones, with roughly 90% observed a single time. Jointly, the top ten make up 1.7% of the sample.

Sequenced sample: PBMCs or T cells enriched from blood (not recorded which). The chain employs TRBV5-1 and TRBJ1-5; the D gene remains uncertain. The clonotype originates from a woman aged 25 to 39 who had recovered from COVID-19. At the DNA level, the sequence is TGCGCCAGCAGCTTGGGCCGACATCGAGATAGCAATCAGCCCCAGCATTTT. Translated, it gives CASSLGRHRDSNQPQHF.